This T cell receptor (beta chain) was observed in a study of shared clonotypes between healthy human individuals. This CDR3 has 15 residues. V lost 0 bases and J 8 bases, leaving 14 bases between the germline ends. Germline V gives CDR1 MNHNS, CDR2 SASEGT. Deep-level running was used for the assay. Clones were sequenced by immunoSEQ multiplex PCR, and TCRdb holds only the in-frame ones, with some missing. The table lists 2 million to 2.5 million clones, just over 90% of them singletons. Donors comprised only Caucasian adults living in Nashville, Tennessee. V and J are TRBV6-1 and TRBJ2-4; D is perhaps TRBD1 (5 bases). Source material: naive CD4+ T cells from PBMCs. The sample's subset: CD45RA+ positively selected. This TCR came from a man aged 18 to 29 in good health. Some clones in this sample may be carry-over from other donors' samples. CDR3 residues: CASSEAVGQKDIQYF. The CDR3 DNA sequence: TGTGCCAGCAGTGAAGCGGTGGGGCAGAAAGACATTCAGTACTTC.